This T cell receptor beta chain was identified during a study of blood T cell repertoires in COVID-19. Overall study context: Samples of COVID-19 (acute and convalescent) were obtained from the United States, Italy and Spain. The analysed material was cDNA or gDNA that came from T cells, B-cell-depleted T cells, or PBMCs.

Study processing details: Quantification of nucleated cells was approximated via reference gene primer amplification. Data came from immunoSEQ multiplex PCR; TCRdb stores just in-frame clones and leaves some out. V and J calls and clone size are given by that table; D and trimming were obtained from the DNA. The sample shows some 210,000 clones, roughly 90% of them seen only once. The CDR3 has 15 residues. The V end lost 0 bases, the J end lost 0 bases, and 5 bases lay between the germline ends. Germline loops: CDR1 LNHNV, CDR2 YYDKDF (reference sequence). The source is a man between 60 and 70 years old who had recovered from COVID-19. Sequencing was done on a sample of peripheral blood. The rearrangement joins TRBV15 to TRBJ1-4; D is uncertain. For the CDR3, the DNA is TGTGCCACCAGCAGAGATCTTGCAACTAATGAAAAACTGTTTTTT. Encoded protein: CATSRDLATNEKLFF.